These T cell receptor beta chains were read from a single sample in a study of blood T cells in healthy people across ages. TCRdb reprocessed the 5' RACE reads with MiXCR, giving one entry per CDR3 protein. The table records about 1.4 million distinct CDR3 sequences, almost 60% of them present only once. The source material was blood. Every receptor here comes from a man younger than 30 in good health. The CDR3 runs from the conserved cysteine through the conserved F or W. The order of the fields is D gene, clone size, V gene, J gene, CDR3 DNA, CDR3 protein. A D gene is named only where the DNA matches it firmly. Clone size is given for some rows only: seen once, a few or many times, or a class if the clone is expanded.

>-|-|TRBV12-3/TRBV12-4|TRBJ1-4
TGTGCCAGCAGTTTTACCGGGGATACTGAAAAACTGTTTTTT
CASSFTGDTEKLFF
>-|few|TRBV27|TRBJ2-3
TGTGCCAGCAGCCTCGGACACTTCACAGATACGCAGTATTTT
CASSLGHFTDTQYF
>TRBD2|-|TRBV11-2|TRBJ2-7
TGTGCCAGCAGCTTACGACTAGCGGCCCAGGGGGTCTACGAGCAGTACTTC
CASSLRLAAQGVYEQYF
>-|once|TRBV20-1|TRBJ2-5
TGCAGTGCTAGAGCTAACGGTCAAGAGACCCAGTACTTC
CSARANGQETQYF
>-|-|TRBV28|TRBJ2-6
TGTGCCAGCAGTCCAAACTTATCTGGGGCCAACGTCCTGACTTTC
CASSPNLSGANVLTF
>-|-|TRBV7-2|TRBJ2-7
TGTGCCAGCAGCTCCTCTGACAGGATCTACGAGCAGTACTTC
CASSSSDRIYEQYF
>-|-|TRBV6-6|TRBJ1-1
TGTGCCAGCAGGAGGGACCCGAACACTGAAGCTTTCTTT
CASRRDPNTEAFF
>-|few|TRBV3-1|TRBJ2-3
TGTGCCAGCAGCCAAGGGGTAAACACAGATACGCAGTATTTT
CASSQGVNTDTQYF
>TRBD1|-|TRBV14|TRBJ1-4
TGTGCCAGCAGCCAAGACGGACAGGCTTTTGCAACTAATGAAAAACTGTTTTTT
CASSQDGQAFATNEKLFF
>-|-|TRBV3-1|TRBJ2-7
TGTGCCAGCAGCCAAGACGTGGCTACCGGCCTGATCGACCAGTACTTC
CASSQDVATGLIDQYF
>-|-|TRBV6-6|TRBJ1-5
TGTGCCAGCAGTTCGGACTATAGCAATCAGCCCCAGCATTTT
CASSSDYSNQPQHF
>TRBD1|-|TRBV4-1|TRBJ1-1
TGCGCCAGCAGGCGTACAGGGGGTGAGAACACTGAAGCTTTCTTT
CASRRTGGENTEAFF
>-|-|TRBV28|TRBJ2-3
TGTGCCAGCAGTTTAATTCTAGATACGCAGTATTTT
CASSLILDTQYF
>-|-|TRBV7-9|TRBJ2-7
TGTGCCAGCAGCTCCAGAGGGTTGGGGGGGCCTGAGCAGTACTTC
CASSSRGLGGPEQYF
>-|-|TRBV6-1|TRBJ1-1
TGTGCCAGCAGTCTGCAAACGACTGAAGCTTTCTTT
CASSLQTTEAFF
>TRBD1|-|TRBV2|TRBJ1-2
TGTGCCAGCAGTGGCGGACAGGGGGACTATGGCTACACCTTC
CASSGGQGDYGYTF
>TRBD2|-|TRBV25-1|TRBJ2-1
TGTGCCAGCAGTCCAATAGCGGGAGATTCCCCCTACAATGAGCAGTTCTTC
CASSPIAGDSPYNEQFF
>TRBD2|once|TRBV10-2|TRBJ2-7
TGCGCCAGCAGGGCACTAATTAGCGGGCGGGGGGGTCTGGACGAGCAGTACTTC
CASRALISGRGGLDEQYF
>TRBD2|-|TRBV5-6|TRBJ2-1
TGTGCCAGCAGCTTAGGGGCGGGAGGGATCCTCTACAATGAGCAGTTCTTC
CASSLGAGGILYNEQFF
>-|-|TRBV4-1|TRBJ1-2
TGCGCCAGCAGGAAGATTAGCGGGTCGGCTGGCTACACCTTC
CASRKISGSAGYTF
>-|-|TRBV20-1|TRBJ1-2
TGCAGTGCTAGGGCCGACTATGGCTACACCTTC
CSARADYGYTF
>-|-|TRBV19|TRBJ2-1
TGTGCCAGTACCATATCCAAATACAATGAGCAGTTCTTC
CASTISKYNEQFF
>TRBD1|few|TRBV29-1|TRBJ2-5
TGCAGCGTTGAAAAGGGGGCGGGTGAGCAGTACTTC
CSVEKGAGEQYF
>-|few|TRBV5-8|TRBJ2-5
TGTGCCAGCAGCCCCCGACTAGAGGGGACCCAGTACTTC
CASSPRLEGTQYF
>TRBD1|-|TRBV5-5|TRBJ1-5
TGTGCCAGCAGCTTGGTGGGCAGGGGGAACCATCAGCCCCAGCATTTT
CASSLVGRGNHQPQHF
>-|-|TRBV11-2|TRBJ1-4
TGTGCCAGCAGCTCCGTCCGCGCCACAGGGAAACTGTTTTTT
CASSSVRATGKLFF
>-|-|TRBV11-2|TRBJ2-5
TGTGCCAGCAGCTCGAGGGAGTCCCAGTACTTC
CASSSRESQYF
>-|-|TRBV4-3|TRBJ2-1
TGCGCCAGCAGCAACCCCCAGGGAAGTGCCCAGGGGAATGAGCAGTTCTTC
CASSNPQGSAQGNEQFF
>-|-|TRBV4-1|TRBJ1-1
TGCGCCAGCAGCCAGAGGCCGGGACCCCAAAACACTGAAGCTTTCTTT
CASSQRPGPQNTEAFF
>TRBD1|-|TRBV6-5|TRBJ2-7
TGTGCCAGCAGTTACTCGATCGGACAGGGTGACTACGAGCAGTACTTC
CASSYSIGQGDYEQYF
>TRBD2|-|TRBV6-6|TRBJ2-1
TGTGCCAGCAGTTATCTGCGGGGGGCCTCCAGGAATGAGCAGTTCTTC
CASSYLRGASRNEQFF
>-|-|TRBV7-2|TRBJ2-1
TGTGCCAGCAGCCGCCTCCCGGGAAACAACGAGCAGTTCTTC
CASSRLPGNNEQFF
>TRBD1|-|TRBV3-1|TRBJ1-2
TGTGCCAGCAGCCGCGCCGGCGACAGGGACGGCTACACCTTC
CASSRAGDRDGYTF
>-|few|TRBV10-3|TRBJ1-1
TGTGCCATCAGTGGGGGGGAGGTGGGCGACACTGAAGCTTTCTTT
CAISGGEVGDTEAFF
>-|-|TRBV4-1|TRBJ2-2
TGCGCCAGCAGCCAAGGCAAAGGTACGCGCGTGGAGCTGTTTTTT
CASSQGKGTRVELFF
>-|-|TRBV12-3/TRBV12-4|TRBJ2-5
TGTGCCAGCAGCCTACGGGACATCCCGTACTTC
CASSLRDIPYF
>-|-|TRBV3-1|TRBJ1-2
TGTGCCAGCACCCTTGGGGGGGAGGCTGGTGGCTACACCTTC
CASTLGGEAGGYTF
>-|once|TRBV5-1|TRBJ1-1
TGCGCCAGCGGACCGTCCCGTCCCCAGGGGAACACTGAAGCTTTCTTT
CASGPSRPQGNTEAFF
>TRBD2|-|TRBV7-9|TRBJ2-5
TGTGCCAGCAGCCCGACTAGCGGGAGTGGAGGGACCCAGTACTTC
CASSPTSGSGGTQYF
>-|-|TRBV2|TRBJ1-1
TGTGCCAGCAGTGAGTCCAGGTGGGGCACTGAAGCTTTCTTT
CASSESRWGTEAFF
>-|-|TRBV6-6|TRBJ2-7
TGTGCCAGCAGTTACCGTAGTGGCCACGAGCAGTACTTC
CASSYRSGHEQYF
>-|few|TRBV7-9|TRBJ2-7
TGTGCCAGCAGCCCCAGTCGGGGTCCCTACGAGCAGTACTTC
CASSPSRGPYEQYF
>TRBD1|-|TRBV7-2|TRBJ1-6
TGTGCCAGCAGCCCCGACAGGGGCAGGAACTGGATTCATTCACCCCTCCACTTT
CASSPDRGRNWIHSPLHF
>TRBD2|-|TRBV27|TRBJ2-7
TGTGCCAGCAGTTTCTATGGACTAGCGGGGGGATACGAGCAGTACTTC
CASSFYGLAGGYEQYF
>-|-|TRBV15|TRBJ1-1
TGTGCCACCAGCAGAGGTGGGGGAAGTGGTGGTCAGCAGGCTGAAGCTTTCTTT
CATSRGGGSGGQQAEAFF
>TRBD2|-|TRBV7-2|TRBJ2-5
TGTGCCAGCAGCTTCCGGACTAGCGGAAAGGAGACCCAGTACTTC
CASSFRTSGKETQYF
>TRBD2|-|TRBV18|TRBJ2-1
TGTGCCAGCTCACTTAGCGGGAGGGCCGTTGAGACCCAGTTCTTC
CASSLSGRAVETQFF
>TRBD2|-|TRBV5-1|TRBJ2-1
TGCGCCAGCAGCTTTGGACCCGGGACTAGCGGAAACAATGAGCAGTTCTTC
CASSFGPGTSGNNEQFF
>-|-|TRBV5-1|TRBJ2-7
TGCGCCAGCAGCTTGTGGGGTGAAAGCTACGAGCAGTACTTC
CASSLWGESYEQYF
>TRBD1|few|TRBV6-1|TRBJ2-7
TGTGCCAGCAGTGAAGGGACAGGTGTCTCCTACGAGCAGTACTTC
CASSEGTGVSYEQYF
>TRBD1|-|TRBV6-5|TRBJ2-7
TGTGCCAGCAGGCCGGCGGGACAGGGGGACTCCTACGAGCAGTACTTC
CASRPAGQGDSYEQYF
>-|once|TRBV20-1|TRBJ1-2
TGCAGTGCTTCCCCTAAGGGGGAAGTCTATGGCTACACCTTC
CSASPKGEVYGYTF
>-|-|TRBV15|TRBJ2-3
TGTGCCACCAGCAGAGATCGCAGGGCGTCAGATACGCAGTATTTT
CATSRDRRASDTQYF
>-|-|TRBV7-2|TRBJ2-1
TGTGCCAGCAGCTTACCGGCGTTTGGCTACAATGAGCAGTTCTTC
CASSLPAFGYNEQFF
>TRBD1|-|TRBV12-3/TRBV12-4|TRBJ1-2
TGTGCCAGCAGACCCCGGGACAGTCTTTCCTATGGCTACACCTTC
CASRPRDSLSYGYTF
>-|-|TRBV4-3|TRBJ1-1
TGCGCCAGCAGCCCCGGGCGCGGGTACAACATGAACACTGAAGCTTTCTTT
CASSPGRGYNMNTEAFF
>-|-|TRBV2|TRBJ2-7
TGTGCCAGCAGTACTTTTGGGGAGCAGTACTTC
CASSTFGEQYF
>TRBD1|-|TRBV29-1|TRBJ2-1
TGCAGCGTTGCCAGGGGGCCTGAGCAGTTCTTC
CSVARGPEQFF
>TRBD1|-|TRBV4-1|TRBJ2-7
TGCGCCAGCAGCCGGGGGGACAGGGGTGAGGGTGAGCAGTACTTC
CASSRGDRGEGEQYF